These T cell receptor beta chains were read from a single sample in a study of T cells after yellow fever vaccination. TCRdb re-called the 5' RACE reads through MiXCR, storing one row per CDR3 protein. The sample gives hundreds of thousands of distinct CDR3 sequences, 9% to 15% of which show up once; 15% is in the top ten. The sequencing here drew on PBMCs, taken on the day of the yellow fever booster vaccination. The receptor set was obtained from a man aged 25-45 years who received the YFV17D yellow fever vaccine. The CDR3 runs from the conserved cysteine through the conserved F or W. The order of the fields is J gene, clone size, V gene, D gene, CDR3 DNA, CDR3 protein. D genes are given only for firm matches. Clone size is stated in some rows and not others, as once, few, many or a class when expanded.

j_gene: TRBJ2-7; abundance: .; v_gene: TRBV4-3; d_gene: TRBD2; CDR3nt: TGCGCCAGCAGCCAAGGGACAGGGACTAGCGGGAGAGCCTACGAGCAGTACTTC; CDR3aa: CASSQGTGTSGRAYEQYF
j_gene: TRBJ2-7; abundance: .; v_gene: TRBV20-1; d_gene: TRBD1; CDR3nt: TGCAGTGCGGAACGGACAGGGGTTTACTACGAGCAGTACTTC; CDR3aa: CSAERTGVYYEQYF
j_gene: TRBJ2-1; abundance: few; v_gene: TRBV3-1; d_gene: .; CDR3nt: TGTGCCAGCAGCCAAGAGGGAGTTTCCTACAATGAGCAGTTCTTC; CDR3aa: CASSQEGVSYNEQFF
j_gene: TRBJ2-1; abundance: few; v_gene: TRBV12-3/TRBV12-4; d_gene: TRBD2; CDR3nt: TGTGCCAGCACAATAGGGCTAGCGGGAGTTCACGAGCAGTTCTTC; CDR3aa: CASTIGLAGVHEQFF
j_gene: TRBJ2-3; abundance: .; v_gene: TRBV5-1; d_gene: .; CDR3nt: TGCGCCAGCAGCTTATCAGTCCGGACTCCCGCCGATACGCAGTATTTT; CDR3aa: CASSLSVRTPADTQYF
j_gene: TRBJ1-2; abundance: .; v_gene: TRBV6-6; d_gene: TRBD1; CDR3nt: TGTGCCAGCAGGCCGACAGGGGGGGATGGCTACACCTTC; CDR3aa: CASRPTGGDGYTF
j_gene: TRBJ2-3; abundance: few; v_gene: TRBV5-1; d_gene: TRBD1; CDR3nt: TGCGCCAGCAGCTTCGGACAGGCTTCTGATACGCAGTATTTT; CDR3aa: CASSFGQASDTQYF
j_gene: TRBJ2-2; abundance: few; v_gene: TRBV24-1; d_gene: .; CDR3nt: TGTGCCACCAGTGATTCCGTGACCGGGGAGCTGTTTTTT; CDR3aa: CATSDSVTGELFF
j_gene: TRBJ2-5; abundance: .; v_gene: TRBV15; d_gene: .; CDR3nt: TGTGCCACCAGCAGAGCCACCCGGGAAGGCCCGGTTCAGGAGACCCAGTACTTC; CDR3aa: CATSRATREGPVQETQYF
j_gene: TRBJ2-7; abundance: few; v_gene: TRBV18; d_gene: TRBD1; CDR3nt: TGTGCCAGCTCACCACCCGGACAGGGGGTGGGCGAGCAGTACTTC; CDR3aa: CASSPPGQGVGEQYF
j_gene: TRBJ2-7; abundance: many; v_gene: TRBV29-1; d_gene: .; CDR3nt: TGCAGCGTTACCTCTTGGGGCAAAGGGAGCGACGAGCAGTACTTC; CDR3aa: CSVTSWGKGSDEQYF
j_gene: TRBJ2-7; abundance: .; v_gene: TRBV7-2; d_gene: .; CDR3nt: TGTGCCAGCAGCTTAGATCTGGGGACCTACGAGCAGTACTTC; CDR3aa: CASSLDLGTYEQYF
j_gene: TRBJ2-7; abundance: few; v_gene: TRBV30; d_gene: .; CDR3nt: TGTGCCTGGAATGACGGGAGCTCCTACGAGCAGTACTTC; CDR3aa: CAWNDGSSYEQYF
j_gene: TRBJ1-3; abundance: .; v_gene: TRBV27; d_gene: .; CDR3nt: TGTGCCAGCAGTCCCACCAGGGTCTTGGGAAACACCATATATTTT; CDR3aa: CASSPTRVLGNTIYF
j_gene: TRBJ2-7; abundance: .; v_gene: TRBV29-1; d_gene: TRBD2; CDR3nt: TGCAGCGTAGGCGGGGGGGGAGGCTCCTACGAGCAGTACTTC; CDR3aa: CSVGGGGGSYEQYF
j_gene: TRBJ2-7; abundance: many; v_gene: TRBV29-1; d_gene: TRBD2; CDR3nt: TGCAGCGCGAGGACTAGCGGGAACGAGCAGTACTTC; CDR3aa: CSARTSGNEQYF
j_gene: TRBJ2-5; abundance: .; v_gene: TRBV2; d_gene: .; CDR3nt: TGTGCCAGCAGTGATTATGGAAGAAAAGAGACCCAGTACTTC; CDR3aa: CASSDYGRKETQYF
j_gene: TRBJ1-2; abundance: .; v_gene: TRBV4-3; d_gene: TRBD1; CDR3nt: TGCGCCAGCAGCCAAGGATGGGGACAGGTCGGTTATGGCTACACCTTC; CDR3aa: CASSQGWGQVGYGYTF
j_gene: TRBJ2-7; abundance: few; v_gene: TRBV18; d_gene: .; CDR3nt: TGTGCCAGCTCACCACCGCTGGACGGGGCGTCCCAGTACTTC; CDR3aa: CASSPPLDGASQYF
j_gene: TRBJ2-1; abundance: .; v_gene: TRBV3-1; d_gene: .; CDR3nt: TGTGCCAGCACTTTCAACAATGAGCAGTTCTTC; CDR3aa: CASTFNNEQFF
j_gene: TRBJ2-3; abundance: many; v_gene: TRBV7-2; d_gene: TRBD1; CDR3nt: TGTGCCAGCAGCTTAGCCGGACAGGGTAACGCAGATACGCAGTATTTT; CDR3aa: CASSLAGQGNADTQYF
j_gene: TRBJ2-7; abundance: .; v_gene: TRBV7-2; d_gene: TRBD2; CDR3nt: TGTGCCAGCAGCTTGTTTGGCCTAGCGGGCGAGCAGTACTTC; CDR3aa: CASSLFGLAGEQYF
j_gene: TRBJ1-1; abundance: .; v_gene: TRBV19; d_gene: .; CDR3nt: TGTGCCGCCTCACAGGGCCTCAGTGAAGCTTTCTTT; CDR3aa: CAASQGLSEAFF
j_gene: TRBJ2-1; abundance: many; v_gene: TRBV7-8; d_gene: TRBD2; CDR3nt: TGTGCCAGCAGCCTAGCGGGAGGGCCCTATGAGCAGTTCTTC; CDR3aa: CASSLAGGPYEQFF
j_gene: TRBJ2-5; abundance: few; v_gene: TRBV6-5; d_gene: .; CDR3nt: TGTGCCAGCGGACTGGACCAAGAGACCCAGTACTTC; CDR3aa: CASGLDQETQYF
j_gene: TRBJ2-2; abundance: few; v_gene: TRBV7-2; d_gene: .; CDR3nt: TGTGCCAGCAGCACTTCTCGAGCAGCCGGGGAGCTGTTTTTT; CDR3aa: CASSTSRAAGELFF
j_gene: TRBJ2-1; abundance: few; v_gene: TRBV20-1; d_gene: .; CDR3nt: TGCAGTGCTAGCCTGGCGGACGTCGCCTACAATGAGCAGTTCTTC; CDR3aa: CSASLADVAYNEQFF
j_gene: TRBJ2-5; abundance: few; v_gene: TRBV12-3/TRBV12-4; d_gene: .; CDR3nt: TGTGCCAGCAGTTTCTGGGATCCCGCGAATGAGACCCAGTACTTC; CDR3aa: CASSFWDPANETQYF